This entry is about one T cell receptor beta chain. What it recognizes is unknown. Autoimmune disease history or systemic immunosuppression led to patient exclusion. The CDR3 is made up of 15 amino acids. Trimming cost V 3 bases and J 5 bases; bases outside gene matches: 6. Germline V gives CDR1 SGHRS, CDR2 YFSETQ. This sample was taken from a study of OX40 agonist ivuxolimab in advanced cancers. At the level of the study: Patients were given ivuxolimab, an antibody that agonizes OX40 (CD134). Patients were treated with intravenous ivuxolimab, dosed at 0.01 to 10 mg/kg and infused every 2 weeks.

TCRdb's table, derived via immunoSEQ multiplex PCR, lists solely in-frame clones and lacks some. The sample yields around 80,000 clones, roughly 80% seen once. General study results and limits: Averaged across samples, CD8+ T cells carried more expanded clones than CD4+ did.

The specimen comprised CD4+ or CD8+ T cells sorted from blood, sampled in a trial of the OX40 agonist ivuxolimab. The sequence was collected from an adult with an advanced solid tumor such as melanoma, head and neck, liver or kidney cancer. The chain links TRBV5-1 to TRBJ2-5, with TRBD1 matching 11 bases. In nucleotides, the CDR3 is TGCGCCAGCAGCTCCCGGACAGGGGGCGCGGAGACCCAGTACTTC. Translating it yields CASSSRTGGAETQYF.